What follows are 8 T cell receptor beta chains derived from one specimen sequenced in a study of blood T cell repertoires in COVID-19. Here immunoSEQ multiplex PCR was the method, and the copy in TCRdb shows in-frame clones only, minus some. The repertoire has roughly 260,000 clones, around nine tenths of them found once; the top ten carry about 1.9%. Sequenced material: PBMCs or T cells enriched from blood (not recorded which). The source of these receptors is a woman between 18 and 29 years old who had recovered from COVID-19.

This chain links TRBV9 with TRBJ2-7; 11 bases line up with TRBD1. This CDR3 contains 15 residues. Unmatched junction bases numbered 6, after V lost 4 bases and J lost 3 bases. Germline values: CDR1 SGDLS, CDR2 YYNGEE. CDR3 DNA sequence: TGTGCCAGCAGCACGGCCGGGACAGGGGGCTACGAGCAGTACTTC. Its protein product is CASSTAGTGGYEQYF.

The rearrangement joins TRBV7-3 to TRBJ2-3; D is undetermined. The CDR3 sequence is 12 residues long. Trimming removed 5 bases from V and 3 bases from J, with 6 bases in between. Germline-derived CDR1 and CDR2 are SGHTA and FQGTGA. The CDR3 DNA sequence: TGTGCCAGCAGCGACGGGACAGATACGCAGTATTTT. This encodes CASSDGTDTQYF.

CDR3 sequence reads: CASSKREAITDTQYF. DNA for the CDR3: TGTGCCAGCAGCAAGCGGGAGGCCATCACAGATACGCAGTATTTT. The gene calls are TRBV11-2 and TRBJ2-3; 9 positions agree with TRBD2. The CDR3 spans 15 residues. J lost 2 bases, V lost 5 bases, and 5 bases had no gene match. Germline V CDR1 and CDR2: SGHAT, FQNNGV.

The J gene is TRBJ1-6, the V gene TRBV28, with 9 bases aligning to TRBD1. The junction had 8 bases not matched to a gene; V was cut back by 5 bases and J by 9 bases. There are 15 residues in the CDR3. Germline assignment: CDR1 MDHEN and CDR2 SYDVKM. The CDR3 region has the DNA TGTGCCAGCAGTCTCCGGACAGGGGTTAGTTCACCCCTCCACTTT. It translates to CASSLRTGVSSPLHF.

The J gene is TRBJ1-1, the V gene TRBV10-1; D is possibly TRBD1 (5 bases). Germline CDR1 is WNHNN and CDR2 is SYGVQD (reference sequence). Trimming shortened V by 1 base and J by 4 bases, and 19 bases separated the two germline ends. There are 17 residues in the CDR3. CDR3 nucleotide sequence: TGCGCCAGCAGTGAGTGGTGGCGGGGCGGAGAACGCACTGAAGCTTTCTTT. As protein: CASSEWWRGGERTEAFF.

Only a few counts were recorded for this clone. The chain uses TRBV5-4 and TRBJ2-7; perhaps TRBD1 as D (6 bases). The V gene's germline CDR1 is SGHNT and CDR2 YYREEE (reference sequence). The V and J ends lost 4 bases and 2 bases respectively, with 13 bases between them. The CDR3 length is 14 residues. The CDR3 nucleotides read TGTGCCAGCAGCCGAGGGGGACGGACCTACGAGCAGTACTTC. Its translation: CASSRGGRTYEQYF.

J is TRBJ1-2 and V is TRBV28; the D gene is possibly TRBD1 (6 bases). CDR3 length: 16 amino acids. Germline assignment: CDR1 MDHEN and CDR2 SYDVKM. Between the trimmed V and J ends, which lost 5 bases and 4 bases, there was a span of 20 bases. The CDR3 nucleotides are TGTGCCAGCAGTCCCCGTCCCAGGGGCCCTATCTATGGCTACACCTTC. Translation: CASSPRPRGPIYGYTF.

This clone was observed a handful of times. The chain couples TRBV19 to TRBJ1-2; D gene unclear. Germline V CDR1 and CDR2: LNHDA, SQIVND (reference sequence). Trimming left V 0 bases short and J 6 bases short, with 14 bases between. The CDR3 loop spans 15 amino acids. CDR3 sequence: CASSIDLPRLDGYTF. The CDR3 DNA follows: TGTGCCAGTAGTATAGATCTTCCGCGCCTCGATGGCTACACCTTC.